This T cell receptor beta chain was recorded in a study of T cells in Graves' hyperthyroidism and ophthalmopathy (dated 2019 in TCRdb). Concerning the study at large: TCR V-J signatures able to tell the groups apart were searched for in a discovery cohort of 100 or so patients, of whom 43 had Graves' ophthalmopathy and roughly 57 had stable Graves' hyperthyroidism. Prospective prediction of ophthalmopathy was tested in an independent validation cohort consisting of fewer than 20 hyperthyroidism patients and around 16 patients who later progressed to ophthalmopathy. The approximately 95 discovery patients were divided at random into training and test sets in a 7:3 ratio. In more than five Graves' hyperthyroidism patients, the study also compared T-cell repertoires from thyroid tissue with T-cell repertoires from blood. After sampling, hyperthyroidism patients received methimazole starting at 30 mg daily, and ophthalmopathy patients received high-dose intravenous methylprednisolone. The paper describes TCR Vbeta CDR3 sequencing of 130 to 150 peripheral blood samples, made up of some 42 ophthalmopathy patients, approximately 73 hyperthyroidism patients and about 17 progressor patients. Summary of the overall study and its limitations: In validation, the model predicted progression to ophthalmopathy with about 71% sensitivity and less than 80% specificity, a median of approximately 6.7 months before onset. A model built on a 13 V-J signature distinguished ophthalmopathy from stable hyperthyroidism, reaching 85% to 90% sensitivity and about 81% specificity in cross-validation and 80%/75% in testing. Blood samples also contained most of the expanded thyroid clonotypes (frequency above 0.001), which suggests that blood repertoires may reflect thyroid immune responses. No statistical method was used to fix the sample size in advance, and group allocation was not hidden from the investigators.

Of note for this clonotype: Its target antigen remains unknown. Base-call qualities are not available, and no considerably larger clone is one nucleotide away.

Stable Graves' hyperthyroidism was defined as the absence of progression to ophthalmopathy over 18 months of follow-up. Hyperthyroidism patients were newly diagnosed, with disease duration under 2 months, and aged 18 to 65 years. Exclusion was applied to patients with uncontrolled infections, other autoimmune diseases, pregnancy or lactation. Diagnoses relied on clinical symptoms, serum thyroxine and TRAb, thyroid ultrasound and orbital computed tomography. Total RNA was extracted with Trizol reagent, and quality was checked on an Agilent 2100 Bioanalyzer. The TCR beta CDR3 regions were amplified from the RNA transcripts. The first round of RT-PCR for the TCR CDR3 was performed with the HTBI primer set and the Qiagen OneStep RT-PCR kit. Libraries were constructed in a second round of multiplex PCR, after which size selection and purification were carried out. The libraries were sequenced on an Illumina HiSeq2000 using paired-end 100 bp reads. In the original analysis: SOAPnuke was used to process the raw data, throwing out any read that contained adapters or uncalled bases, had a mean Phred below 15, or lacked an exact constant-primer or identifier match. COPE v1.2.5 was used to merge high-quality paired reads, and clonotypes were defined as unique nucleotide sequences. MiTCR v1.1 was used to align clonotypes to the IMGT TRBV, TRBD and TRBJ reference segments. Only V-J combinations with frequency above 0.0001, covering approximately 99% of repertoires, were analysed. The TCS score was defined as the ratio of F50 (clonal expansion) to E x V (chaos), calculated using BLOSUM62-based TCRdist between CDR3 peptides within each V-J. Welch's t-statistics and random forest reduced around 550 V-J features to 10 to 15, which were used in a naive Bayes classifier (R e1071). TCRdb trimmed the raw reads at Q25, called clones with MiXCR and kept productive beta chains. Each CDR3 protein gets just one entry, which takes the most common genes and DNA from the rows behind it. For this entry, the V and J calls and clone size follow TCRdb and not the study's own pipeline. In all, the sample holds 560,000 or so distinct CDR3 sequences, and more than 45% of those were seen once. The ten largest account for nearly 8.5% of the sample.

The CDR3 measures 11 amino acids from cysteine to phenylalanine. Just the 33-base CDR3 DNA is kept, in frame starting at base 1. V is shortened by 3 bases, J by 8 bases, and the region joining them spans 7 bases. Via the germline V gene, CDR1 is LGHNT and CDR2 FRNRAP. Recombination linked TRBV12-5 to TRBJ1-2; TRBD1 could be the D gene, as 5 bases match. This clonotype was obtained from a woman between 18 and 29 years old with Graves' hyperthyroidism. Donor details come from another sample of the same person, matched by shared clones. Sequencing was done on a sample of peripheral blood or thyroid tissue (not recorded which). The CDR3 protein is CASGLGEGYTF. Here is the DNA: TGTGCTAGTGGTTTAGGGGAAGGCTACACCTTC.